Below, one T cell receptor (beta chain) is given with its context. Its antigen is currently unknown. Primers for the PCR totalled 60 Vbeta and 13 Jbeta. Per the original methods: Later, tens of millions of unique TCR beta chains were counted in an analysis, and about 10 million of them were shared. Measured with immunoSEQ multiplex PCR; TCRdb has only the in-frame clones, and not every one. V, J and clone size derive from that table, while D and trimming were established from the DNA sequence. The sample has approximately 70,000 clones, approximately 70% seen once. Germline CDR1 is LGHNA and CDR2 is YNFKEQ. V was clipped by 6 bases and J by 7 bases, with 12 bases between them. The CDR3 spans 12 residues. This specimen comes from a study of cytomegalovirus exposure and HLA in healthy donors. Study-level findings and limits: In a later analysis, CMV-associated beta chains were mostly HLA-associated, it appeared. According to a later analysis, donors in an Asian-associated ancestry cluster reportedly had fewer N-insertions than the roughly 670-donor mean. The study recorded 150 to 200 TCR beta chains that were cytomegalovirus-associated.

Sequencing was carried out using PBMCs. The clonotype was recovered from a male donor in good health and CMV-seropositive. V usage is TRBV4-2 and J usage is TRBJ1-1; possibly TRBD1 for D (6 bases). The CDR3 DNA reads TGTGCCAGCAGAGACAGGAAGGATGAAGCTTTCTTT. As protein: CASRDRKDEAFF.